Listed below are T cell receptor beta chains from one sample, sequenced in a study of human T cells and chemical hapten exposure. One entry per CDR3 protein, called by TCRdb with MiXCR from the RACE reads. The sample holds some 60,000 distinct CDR3 sequences, 12% seen once. Sample: whole blood, taken in connection with sensitization to the hapten diphenylcyclopropenone (DPC). The source is a man aged 25-45 years with alopecia areata. Some clones in this sample may be carry-over from other donors' samples. The CDR3 runs from the conserved cysteine through the conserved F or W. Each record gives: CDR3 protein, CDR3 DNA, clone size, V gene, D gene, J gene. D genes are given only for firm matches. Clone size appears in some rows only: once, few, many, or a class for an expanded clone.

CASRGQGNSPLHF,TGTGCCAGCAGGGGACAGGGGAATTCACCCCTCCACTTT,few,TRBV28,TRBD1,TRBJ1-6
CASSFGDSLNQPQHF,TGCGCCAGCAGCTTCGGGGACAGTCTCAATCAGCCCCAGCATTTT,.,TRBV5-1,TRBD1,TRBJ1-5
CASSFTGTSGPDTQYF,TGTGCCAGCAGCTTTACCGGGACTAGCGGGCCAGATACGCAGTATTTT,many,TRBV7-9,TRBD2,TRBJ2-3
CAISEGNQNSPLHF,TGTGCCATCAGTGAGGGAAACCAGAATTCACCCCTCCACTTT,few,TRBV10-3,.,TRBJ1-6
CASSFGQVGYEQYF,TGTGCCAGCAGTTTTGGGCAGGTGGGCTACGAGCAGTACTTC,many,TRBV12-3/TRBV12-4,.,TRBJ2-7
CASIGTSGERVQETQYF,TGCGCCAGCATCGGGACTAGCGGGGAGAGGGTACAAGAGACCCAGTACTTC,many,TRBV10-2,TRBD2,TRBJ2-5
CSVQTGGYEQYF,TGCAGCGTCCAGACTGGGGGCTACGAGCAGTACTTC,.,TRBV29-1,.,TRBJ2-7
CASRPIRDNSPLHF,TGTGCCAGCAGACCAATAAGGGATAATTCACCCCTCCACTTT,few,TRBV7-2,.,TRBJ1-6
CSARDGRRNTEAFF,TGCAGTGCTAGAGACGGCAGGAGGAACACTGAAGCTTTCTTT,many,TRBV20-1,.,TRBJ1-1
CATSDFRYTEAFF,TGTGCCACCAGTGATTTCAGGTACACTGAAGCTTTCTTT,few,TRBV24-1,.,TRBJ1-1
CASSVATRGNTEAFF,TGTGCCAGCAGCGTGGCAACACGGGGGAACACTGAAGCTTTCTTT,few,TRBV9,.,TRBJ1-1
CASSPYGDAAGDYGYTF,TGTGCCAGCAGTCCCTATGGGGACGCCGCGGGCGACTATGGCTACACCTTC,.,TRBV6-1,.,TRBJ1-2
CASSQDSNRGNSPLHF,TGCGCCAGCAGCCAAGATTCCAACAGGGGAAATTCACCCCTCCACTTT,.,TRBV4-3,TRBD1,TRBJ1-6
CASSLSYNQPQHF,TGCGCCAGCAGCCTTTCCTACAATCAGCCCCAGCATTTT,.,TRBV5-1,.,TRBJ1-5
CSARDVWHGAGGDEQFF,TGCAGTGCTAGAGATGTATGGCACGGGGCAGGGGGCGATGAGCAGTTCTTC,many,TRBV20-1,TRBD1,TRBJ2-1
CASSQSQANEAFF,TGTGCCAGCAGCCAAAGCCAGGCGAATGAAGCTTTCTTT,.,TRBV3-1,.,TRBJ1-1
CRALPGSPPNGGELFF,TGCAGGGCGCTCCCAGGCAGCCCCCCCAATGGCGGGGAGCTGTTTTTT,few,TRBV20-1,.,TRBJ2-2
CASSHQGLRETQYF,TGTGCCAGCAGTCACCAGGGCCTCCGAGAGACCCAGTACTTC,many,TRBV12-3/TRBV12-4,.,TRBJ2-5
CASSLRSGYRNTEAFF,TGCGCCAGCAGCTTGAGGTCAGGGTATAGAAACACTGAAGCTTTCTTT,.,TRBV5-1,.,TRBJ1-1
CAWSVGDGNTIYF,TGTGCCTGGAGTGTAGGAGATGGAAACACCATATATTTT,.,TRBV30,.,TRBJ1-3
CASSVDGATTYEQYF,TGTGCCAGCAGCGTAGATGGGGCGACCACCTACGAGCAGTACTTC,few,TRBV9,.,TRBJ2-7
CASSVEAIRTDTQYF,TGTGCCAGCAGCGTAGAGGCCATACGCACAGATACGCAGTATTTT,.,TRBV9,.,TRBJ2-3
CASSPGLAGDTDTQYF,TGTGCTAGCAGCCCAGGACTAGCGGGGGACACAGATACGCAGTATTTT,.,TRBV7-7,TRBD2,TRBJ2-3
CSVSKDRENSPLHF,TGCAGCGTTTCGAAGGACAGGGAAAATTCACCCCTCCACTTT,medium-sized,TRBV29-1,TRBD1,TRBJ1-6
CSANWRGGSDEQYF,TGCAGTGCGAACTGGCGAGGGGGGTCTGACGAGCAGTACTTC,many,TRBV20-1,.,TRBJ2-7
CASLPVVGNLYGYTF,TGTGCCAGCCTCCCCGTTGTGGGTAATCTCTATGGCTACACCTTC,few,TRBV7-2,.,TRBJ1-2
CASSLNLETQYF,TGTGCCAGCAGCCTAAATTTGGAGACCCAGTACTTC,few,TRBV7-2,.,TRBJ2-5
CASQWDGSTEAFF,TGTGCCAGCCAATGGGACGGATCCACTGAAGCTTTCTTT,.,TRBV12-3/TRBV12-4,.,TRBJ1-1
CARSFGRLNTEAFF,TGTGCCAGAAGCTTTGGCCGATTGAACACTGAAGCTTTCTTT,.,TRBV5-3,.,TRBJ1-1
CASSFFPGPEAFF,TGTGCCAGCAGCTTCTTCCCGGGCCCAGAAGCTTTCTTT,few,TRBV5-5,.,TRBJ1-1
CASSGPYRGSYNEQFF,TGTGCCAGCAGCGGACCTTACAGGGGATCCTACAATGAGCAGTTCTTC,many,TRBV6-1,TRBD1,TRBJ2-1
CASSLGERQPQHF,TGTGCCAGCAGTTTGGGGGAACGGCAGCCCCAGCATTTT,many,TRBV12-3/TRBV12-4,.,TRBJ1-5